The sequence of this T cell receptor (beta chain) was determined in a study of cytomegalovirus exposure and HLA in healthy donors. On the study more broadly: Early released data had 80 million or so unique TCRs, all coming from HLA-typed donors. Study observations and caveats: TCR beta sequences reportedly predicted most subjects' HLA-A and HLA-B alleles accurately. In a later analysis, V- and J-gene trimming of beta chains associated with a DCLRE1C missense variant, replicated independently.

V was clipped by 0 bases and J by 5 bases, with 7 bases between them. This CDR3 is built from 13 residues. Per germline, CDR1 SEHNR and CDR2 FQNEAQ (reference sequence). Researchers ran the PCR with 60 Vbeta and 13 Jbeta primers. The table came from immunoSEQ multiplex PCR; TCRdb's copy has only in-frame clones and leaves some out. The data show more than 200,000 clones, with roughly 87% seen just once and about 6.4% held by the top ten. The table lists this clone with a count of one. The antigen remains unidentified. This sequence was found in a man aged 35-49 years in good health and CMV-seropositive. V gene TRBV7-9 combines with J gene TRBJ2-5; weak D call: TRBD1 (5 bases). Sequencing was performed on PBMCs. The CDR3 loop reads CASSLAGVETQYF. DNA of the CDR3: TGTGCCAGCAGCTTAGCAGGGGTGGAGACCCAGTACTTC.